The rows below give T cell receptor beta chains drawn from one sample of a study of control samples from healthy donors and cancer patients. Measured with immunoSEQ multiplex PCR; TCRdb has only the in-frame clones, and not every one. This table has 150,000 to 160,000 clones, roughly 93% appearing once. The sequenced sample consisted of blood. The receptors derive from a man aged 45-65 years in good health. Both conserved end residues are part of each CDR3. D genes are given only for firm matches. Clone size is given for some rows only: seen once, a few or many times, or a class if the clone is expanded.

j_gene: TRBJ2-1; v_gene: TRBV6-5; abundance: NA; d_gene: NA; CDR3aa: CASSYSQGSSYNEQFF; CDR3nt: TGTGCCAGCAGTTACTCCCAGGGGAGCTCCTACAATGAGCAGTTCTTC
j_gene: TRBJ2-1; v_gene: TRBV18; abundance: NA; d_gene: TRBD1; CDR3aa: CASSPLTLTGDEQFF; CDR3nt: TGTGCCAGCTCACCACTTACACTTACAGGGGATGAGCAGTTCTTC
j_gene: TRBJ2-7; v_gene: TRBV18; abundance: NA; d_gene: TRBD1; CDR3aa: CASSPGQGGPYEQYF; CDR3nt: TGTGCCAGCTCACCCGGACAGGGAGGTCCTTACGAGCAGTACTTC
j_gene: TRBJ2-7; v_gene: TRBV25-1; abundance: NA; d_gene: NA; CDR3aa: CASRGGTDYEQYF; CDR3nt: TGTGCCAGCAGGGGTGGGACGGACTACGAGCAGTACTTC
j_gene: TRBJ2-7; v_gene: TRBV5-5; abundance: NA; d_gene: NA; CDR3aa: CASSLEVYEQYF; CDR3nt: TGTGCCAGCAGCTTGGAAGTCTACGAGCAGTACTTC
j_gene: TRBJ1-2; v_gene: TRBV7-9; abundance: once; d_gene: NA; CDR3aa: CASSLGRESYGYTF; CDR3nt: TGTGCCAGCAGCTTAGGTCGGGAGAGCTATGGCTACACCTTC
j_gene: TRBJ2-7; v_gene: TRBV5-1; abundance: NA; d_gene: NA; CDR3aa: CASSGGTSRWEQYF; CDR3nt: TGCGCCAGCAGCGGCGGGACTTCAAGGTGGGAGCAGTACTTC
j_gene: TRBJ1-3; v_gene: TRBV2; abundance: NA; d_gene: NA; CDR3aa: CASSDMRGSGNTIYF; CDR3nt: TGTGCCAGCAGTGACATGCGAGGGTCAGGAAACACCATATATTTT
j_gene: TRBJ2-3; v_gene: TRBV5-1; abundance: once; d_gene: NA; CDR3aa: CASSLEYGGDTQYF; CDR3nt: TGCGCCAGCAGCTTGGAATACGGGGGAGATACGCAGTATTTT
j_gene: TRBJ2-5; v_gene: TRBV5-1; abundance: once; d_gene: NA; CDR3aa: CASTRTDQRETQYF; CDR3nt: TGCGCCAGCACCCGGACCGACCAGAGAGAGACCCAGTACTTC
j_gene: TRBJ1-4; v_gene: TRBV3-1/TRBV3-2; abundance: NA; d_gene: NA; CDR3aa: CASSQPSGTNEKLFF; CDR3nt: TGTGCCAGCAGCCAGCCCAGCGGGACTAATGAAAAACTGTTTTTT
j_gene: TRBJ2-6; v_gene: TRBV11-2; abundance: NA; d_gene: TRBD1; CDR3aa: CASSLDGAGGNSGANVLTF; CDR3nt: TGTGCCAGCAGCTTAGATGGGGCAGGGGGTAACTCTGGGGCCAACGTCCTGACTTTC
j_gene: TRBJ2-2; v_gene: TRBV6-5; abundance: NA; d_gene: NA; CDR3aa: CASSYGQGGGELFF; CDR3nt: TGTGCCAGCAGTTACGGGCAGGGTGGCGGGGAGCTGTTTTTT
j_gene: TRBJ1-6; v_gene: TRBV2; abundance: once; d_gene: NA; CDR3aa: CASSKGGSNSPLHF; CDR3nt: TGTGCCAGCAGTAAAGGGGGTAGTAATTCACCCCTCCACTTT
j_gene: TRBJ2-2; v_gene: TRBV5-1; abundance: NA; d_gene: TRBD1; CDR3aa: CASTRQGANTGELFF; CDR3nt: TGCGCCAGCACCCGACAGGGAGCGAACACCGGGGAGCTGTTTTTT
j_gene: TRBJ2-6; v_gene: TRBV7-9; abundance: NA; d_gene: TRBD1; CDR3aa: CASTQGARQTNVLTF; CDR3nt: TGTGCCAGCACCCAGGGGGCGCGTCAGACCAACGTCCTGACTTTC
j_gene: TRBJ2-1; v_gene: TRBV5-1; abundance: NA; d_gene: TRBD2; CDR3aa: CASSFPLAGSEQFF; CDR3nt: TGCGCCAGCAGCTTCCCTCTAGCGGGAAGTGAGCAGTTCTTC
j_gene: TRBJ1-4; v_gene: TRBV5-1; abundance: NA; d_gene: NA; CDR3aa: CASSLGGSDNEKLFF; CDR3nt: TGCGCCAGCAGCTTGGGGGGCTCGGATAATGAAAAACTGTTTTTT
j_gene: TRBJ2-1; v_gene: TRBV15; abundance: NA; d_gene: TRBD2; CDR3aa: CATRGGGSYNEQFF; CDR3nt: TGTGCCACCCGGGGGGGAGGCTCGTACAATGAGCAGTTCTTC
j_gene: TRBJ1-1; v_gene: TRBV5-1; abundance: NA; d_gene: NA; CDR3aa: CASSVPGVTEAFF; CDR3nt: TGCGCCAGCAGCGTCCCCGGGGTTACTGAAGCTTTCTTT
j_gene: TRBJ1-5; v_gene: TRBV5-6; abundance: once; d_gene: NA; CDR3aa: CASSLHQGGGQPQHF; CDR3nt: TGTGCCAGCAGCTTACACCAGGGAGGAGGACAGCCCCAGCATTTT
j_gene: TRBJ2-5; v_gene: TRBV7-8; abundance: NA; d_gene: NA; CDR3aa: CASSPRQRSETQYF; CDR3nt: TGTGCCAGCAGCCCTCGACAGCGTTCGGAGACCCAGTACTTC